This T cell receptor (beta chain) was identified in a study of vaccination and CD4 T cells after COVID-19. Looking at the study overall: With a range of 35 to 161, the median interval from diagnosis to drawing post-COVID samples was 100 to 110 days.

A remark on this clonotype: Its antigen is not known.

Documented treatment: approximately 11-day PBMC culture with coronavirus spike peptide pools or control peptides (ViraFEST assay). The study sequenced cultured CD4+ T cell DNA using the Oncomine TCR Beta short-read assay. TCRdb fed the PCR reads into MiXCR, producing one record per CDR3 protein. The profile shows 7,000 to 9,500 distinct CDR3 sequences, around 60% of them singletons. CDR1 is SNHLY and CDR2 is FYNNEI in the germline V gene. This CDR3 region has 16 residues. The V and J ends lost 5 bases and 4 bases, in that order; junction bases with no gene match: 4. Source: cultured CD4+ T cells from blood, taken after SARS-CoV-2 vaccination. The sequence came from a human donor with COVID-19. V and J are TRBV2 and TRBJ2-2; 13 bases are a match to TRBD2. Written as DNA, the CDR3 is TGTGCCAGCAGTCAAAGGACTAGCGGGGGCACCGGGGAGCTGTTTTTT. Amino acid sequence: CASSQRTSGGTGELFF.